The 11 T cell receptor beta chains in this list originate from one sample, sequenced in a study of cytomegalovirus exposure and HLA in healthy donors. TCRdb keeps only in-frame clones here, not all; method: immunoSEQ multiplex PCR. The repertoire includes around 100,000 clones, around 84% of them detected once, and 20% to 25% sits in the top ten. Sequencing was carried out using PBMCs. The receptor source for this set is a man between 18 and 35 years old in good health and CMV-seropositive.

The chain is built from TRBV11-2 and TRBJ2-7; possibly TRBD1 for D (6 bases). Germline values: CDR1 SGHAT, CDR2 FQNNGV. There are 13 residues in the CDR3. Trimming cost V 2 bases and J 2 bases, with 7 bases left between them. The CDR3 nucleotides read TGTGCCAGCAGCTTATGGGACACCTACGAGCAGTACGTC. It codes for CASSLWDTYEQYV.

The chain carries TRBV29-1 and TRBJ2-3, with 13 bases fitting TRBD2. Trimming removed 2 bases from V and 4 bases from J; junction bases left unmatched: 3. In germline, CDR1 is SQVTM, CDR2 ANQGSEA. This CDR3 contains 15 residues. The CDR3 reads CSVERTSGRSDTQYF. The CDR3 nucleotides are TGCAGCGTTGAAAGGACTAGCGGGAGATCAGATACGCAGTATTTT.

This chain links TRBV7-2 with TRBJ2-6; D remains ambiguous. Germline CDR1 and CDR2: SGHTA and FQGNSA. This CDR3 region has 16 residues. The ends were cut back, 3 bases at V and 1 base at J, with 10 bases in the middle. Here the CDR3 DNA reads TGTGCCAGCAGCTTCGACTCTGGGTCTGGGGCCAACGTCCTGACTTTC. This codes for CASSFDSGSGANVLTF.

This clone was seen more than once but under ten times. In nucleotides, the CDR3 is TGTGCCAGCGGGGGGATGGGTGGCTACACCTTC. Its translation: CASGGMGGYTF. The chain is built from TRBV27 and TRBJ1-2; perhaps TRBD1 as D (5 bases). Per germline, CDR1 MNHEY and CDR2 SMNVEV (reference sequence). Trimming took 8 bases from V and 7 from J, leaving 11 bases between them. The CDR3 contains 11 residues.

This chain uses TRBV30 with TRBJ2-7, with D maybe TRBD2 (5 bases). This CDR3 is 14 amino acids long. The germline V gene encodes CDR1 GTSNPN and CDR2 SVGIG (reference sequence). Trimming stripped 0 bases from V and 2 bases from J, with 11 bases between. The CDR3, as DNA: TGTGCCTGGAGTGTAGCGGAACGACCCTACGAGCAGTACGTC. Translation gives CAWSVAERPYEQYV.

This rearrangement joins TRBV7-6 to TRBJ2-2; TRBD2 aligns across 8 bases. CDR3 length equals 17 residues. Germline lookup yields CDR1 SGHVS and CDR2 FNYEAQ. Trimming at V came to 5 bases and at J to 0 bases, leaving 8 bases not matched to a gene. CDR3 DNA sequence: TGTGCCAGCAGCACCGCAGCGGGAGTGGCGAACACCGGGGAGCTGTTTTTT. Translating it yields CASSTAAGVANTGELFF.

The chain carries TRBV11-2 and TRBJ2-2; tentatively, D is TRBD1 (6 bases). The CDR3 spans 15 residues. Trimming pared 1 base from V and 5 bases from J, leaving 11 bases between. Germline V lookup: CDR1 SGHAT, CDR2 FQNNGV. The CDR3 protein is CASSLAFRGTGELFF. CDR3 DNA sequence: TGTGCCAGCAGCTTAGCGTTTAGGGGGACCGGGGAGCTGTTTTTT.

This clone was detected only a few times. The rearrangement joins TRBV19 to TRBJ2-5, with TRBD2 matching over 13 bases. Unmatched junction bases numbered 4, after V lost 6 bases and J lost 3 bases. The germline CDR1 and CDR2 sequences are LNHDA and SQIVND (reference sequence). The CDR3 consists of 15 residues. The CDR3 here is CASRRLAGGKETQYF. CDR3 coding DNA: TGTGCCAGTAGGAGACTAGCGGGAGGAAAAGAGACCCAGTACTTC.

The rearrangement joins TRBV28 to TRBJ1-2, with 9 bases matching TRBD1. The germline V gene encodes CDR1 MDHEN and CDR2 SYDVKM. J was trimmed by 4 bases and V by 5 bases; bases with no gene match: 8. The CDR3 spans 15 residues. The CDR3 is CASSTGQGLVYGYTF. The CDR3 coding sequence is TGTGCCAGCAGTACCGGACAGGGGCTCGTCTATGGCTACACCTTC.

This rearrangement joins TRBV19 to TRBJ1-2; TRBD1 is a possible D gene (6 bases). V was clipped by 7 bases and J by 4 bases, with 13 bases between them. The CDR3 has 13 residues. CDR1 LNHDA and CDR2 SQIVND come from the germline V gene (reference sequence). The CDR3 bases are TGTGCCAGTACGACAGGCAGCATCTATGGCTACACCTTC. This gives the protein CASTTGSIYGYTF.

This clone is classed as medium-sized. The chain is built from TRBV9 and TRBJ2-2; the match to TRBD1 covers 7 bases. The CDR3 runs to 15 residues. Losses at the gene ends were 2 bases for V and 3 bases for J; bases not matched to a gene: 4. The germline gives CDR1 SGDLS, CDR2 YYNGEE. CDR3: CASSVPDRDTGELFF. The CDR3 DNA follows: TGTGCCAGCAGCGTTCCTGACAGGGACACCGGGGAGCTGTTTTTT.